One and the same sample provided the 6 T cell receptor beta chains below, sequenced in a study of T cell changes during pregnancy in multiple sclerosis. The repertoire was sequenced with immunoSEQ multiplex PCR; TCRdb's copy has only in-frame clones and lacks some. This table has about 33,000 clones, about 89% appearing once. Sequencing was performed on CD4+ T cells from peripheral blood mononuclear cells, taken in the third trimester of pregnancy. Every receptor here comes from a female donor in good health, enrolled as a control in a pregnancy study.

Only a few counts were recorded for this clone. J is TRBJ1-5 and V is TRBV7-2; possibly TRBD1 for D (6 bases). Trimming took 5 bases from V and 11 from J, leaving 13 bases between them. This CDR3 is 12 amino acids long. Germline-derived CDR1 and CDR2 are SGHTA and FQGNSA. The CDR3 DNA follows: TGTGCCAGCAGCCAACAGGGTATGTCCCAGCATTTT. Residues: CASSQQGMSQHF.

The gene calls are TRBV5-1 and TRBJ2-2; 7 nucleotides agree with TRBD2. In germline, CDR1 is SGHRS, CDR2 YFSETQ. The CDR3 runs 15 residues. Trimming at V came to 4 bases and at J to 3 bases, leaving 6 bases not matched to a gene. The CDR3 DNA follows: TGCGCCAGCAGCCCTTCCACTAGCGACACCGGGGAGCTGTTTTTT. Translated: CASSPSTSDTGELFF.

J is TRBJ2-7 and V is TRBV11-2; TRBD1 agrees at 8 bases. V shed 5 bases, J shed 2 bases, and the junction held 17 bases outside the gene matches. The CDR3 is 18 amino acids. Germline lookup yields CDR1 SGHAT and CDR2 FQNNGV. The CDR3 region has the DNA TGTGCCAGCAGCCCAGAGGATTTGGGACAGGTCCTAACCTACGAGCAGTACTTC. It codes for CASSPEDLGQVLTYEQYF.

The chain carries TRBV6-4 and TRBJ2-3; the D gene is possibly TRBD1 (6 bases). Trimming cost V 3 bases and J 2 bases, with 6 bases left between them. CDR3 length equals 13 residues. Germline CDR1 is MRHNA and CDR2 is SNTAGT. Here the CDR3 DNA reads TGTGCCAGCAGTGAGGGGGCCACAGATACGCAGTATTTT. This gives the protein CASSEGATDTQYF.

The chain links TRBV19 to TRBJ2-1; 8 nucleotides line up with TRBD1. The CDR3 totals 14 residues. V shed 3 bases and J 2 bases; nucleotides not matched to a gene: 0. Germline V CDR1 and CDR2: LNHDA, SQIVND (reference sequence). As DNA, the CDR3 is TGTGCCAGTAGTATCAGGGGGCCCTACAATGAGCAGTTCTTC. Protein sequence: CASSIRGPYNEQFF.

V gene TRBV11-2 combines with J gene TRBJ2-5; TRBD2 is a possible D gene (5 bases). Germline values: CDR1 SGHAT, CDR2 FQNNGV. The V end was cut by 2 bases, the J end by 2 bases, with 12 bases between. CDR3 size: 15 residues. CDR3 amino acids: CASSLPSRGQETQYF. The CDR3 DNA reads TGTGCCAGCAGCTTACCGAGCCGGGGACAAGAGACCCAGTACTTC.